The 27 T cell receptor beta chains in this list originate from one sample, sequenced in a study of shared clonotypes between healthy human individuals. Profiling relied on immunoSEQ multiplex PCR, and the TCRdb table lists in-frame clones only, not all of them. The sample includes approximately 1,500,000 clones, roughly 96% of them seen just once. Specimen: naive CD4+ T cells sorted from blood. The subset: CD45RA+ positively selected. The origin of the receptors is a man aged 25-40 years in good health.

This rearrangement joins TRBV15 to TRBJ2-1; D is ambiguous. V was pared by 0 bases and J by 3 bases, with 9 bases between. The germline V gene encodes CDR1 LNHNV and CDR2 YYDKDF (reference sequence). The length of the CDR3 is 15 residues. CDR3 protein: CATSRENRYYNEQFF. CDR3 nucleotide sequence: TGTGCCACCAGCAGAGAAAACCGCTACTACAATGAGCAGTTCTTC.

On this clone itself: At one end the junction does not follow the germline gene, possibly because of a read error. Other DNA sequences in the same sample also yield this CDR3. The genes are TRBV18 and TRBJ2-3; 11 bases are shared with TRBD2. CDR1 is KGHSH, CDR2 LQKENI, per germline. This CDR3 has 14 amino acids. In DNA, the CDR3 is TGTGCCAGCTCACCGACTAGCGGGACAGACACGCAGTATTTT. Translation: CASSPTSGTDTQYF.

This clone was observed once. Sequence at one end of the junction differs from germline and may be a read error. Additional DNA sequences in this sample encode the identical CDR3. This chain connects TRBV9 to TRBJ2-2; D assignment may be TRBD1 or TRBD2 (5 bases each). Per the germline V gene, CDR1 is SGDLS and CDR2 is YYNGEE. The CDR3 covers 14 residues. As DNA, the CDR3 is TGTGCCAGCAGTGTAGTTGGGGGTACCGGGGAGCTGTTTTTT. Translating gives CASSVVGGTGELFF.

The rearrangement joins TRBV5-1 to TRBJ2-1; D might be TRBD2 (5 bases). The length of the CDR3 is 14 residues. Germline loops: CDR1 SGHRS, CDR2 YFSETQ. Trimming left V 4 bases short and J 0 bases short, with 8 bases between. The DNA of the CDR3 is TGCGCCAGCAGCCCAGCGGCCTCCTACAATGAGCAGTTCTTC. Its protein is CASSPAASYNEQFF.

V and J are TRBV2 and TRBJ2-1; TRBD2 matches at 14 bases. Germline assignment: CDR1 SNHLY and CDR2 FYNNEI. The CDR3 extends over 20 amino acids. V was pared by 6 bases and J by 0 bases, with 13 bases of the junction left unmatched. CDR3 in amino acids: CASRFPAGLAGANSYNEQFF. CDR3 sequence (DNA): TGTGCCAGCAGATTCCCGGCGGGACTAGCGGGAGCTAACTCCTACAATGAGCAGTTCTTC. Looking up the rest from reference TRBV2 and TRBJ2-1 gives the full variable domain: EPEVTQTPSHQVTQMGQEVILRCVPISNHLYFYWYRQILGQKVEFLVSFYNNEISEKSEIFDDQFSVERPDGSNFTLKIRSTKLEDSAMYFCASRFPAGLAGANSYNEQFFGPGTRLTVL.

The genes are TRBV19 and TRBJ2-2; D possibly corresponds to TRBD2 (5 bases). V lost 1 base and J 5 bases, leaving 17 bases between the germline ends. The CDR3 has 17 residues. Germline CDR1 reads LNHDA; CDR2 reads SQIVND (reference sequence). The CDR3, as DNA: TGTGCCAGTAGTATAGTGCTAGCAGGCTCTTTGACCGGGGAGCTGTTTTTT. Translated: CASSIVLAGSLTGELFF.

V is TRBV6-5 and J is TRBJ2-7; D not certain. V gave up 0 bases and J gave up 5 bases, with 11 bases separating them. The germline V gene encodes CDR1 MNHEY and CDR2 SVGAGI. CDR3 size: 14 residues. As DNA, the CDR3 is TGTGCCAGCAGTTACTCGGGATCCCGGGACGAGCAGTACTTC. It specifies CASSYSGSRDEQYF.

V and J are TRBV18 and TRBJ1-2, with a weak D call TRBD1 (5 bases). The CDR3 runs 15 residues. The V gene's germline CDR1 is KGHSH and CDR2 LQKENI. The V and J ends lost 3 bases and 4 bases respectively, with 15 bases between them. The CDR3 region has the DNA TGTGCCAGCTCACCTACCTTCGGGGGAGGCTATGGCTACACCTTC. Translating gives CASSPTFGGGYGYTF.

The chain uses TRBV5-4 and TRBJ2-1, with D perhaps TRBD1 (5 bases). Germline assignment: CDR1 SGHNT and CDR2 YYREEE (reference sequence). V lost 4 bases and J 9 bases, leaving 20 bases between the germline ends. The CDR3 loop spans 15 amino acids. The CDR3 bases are TGTGCCAGCAGCCGCACCCAGGGTTATCTCGGTGAGCAGTTCTTC. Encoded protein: CASSRTQGYLGEQFF.

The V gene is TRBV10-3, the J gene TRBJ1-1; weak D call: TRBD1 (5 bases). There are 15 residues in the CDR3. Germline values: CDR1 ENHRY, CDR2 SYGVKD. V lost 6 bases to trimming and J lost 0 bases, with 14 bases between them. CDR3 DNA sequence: TGTGCCATCAGCAGGGAAGCGGGGATGAACACTGAAGCTTTCTTT. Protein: CAISREAGMNTEAFF.

CDR3 bases: TGTGCCAGCAGGGGACTAGCGGGACCCCAGCAGTTCTTC. Amino acid sequence: CASRGLAGPQQFF. The V gene is TRBV5-4, the J gene TRBJ2-1, with 13 bases aligning to TRBD2. This CDR3 is 13 amino acids long. Germline loops: CDR1 SGHNT, CDR2 YYREEE (reference sequence). V lost 5 bases to trimming and J lost 11 bases; unmatched junction nucleotides: 4.

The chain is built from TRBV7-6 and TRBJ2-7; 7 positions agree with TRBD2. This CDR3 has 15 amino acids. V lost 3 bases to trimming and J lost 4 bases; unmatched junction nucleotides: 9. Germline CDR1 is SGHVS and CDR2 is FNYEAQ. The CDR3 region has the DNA TGTGCCAGCAGCTTGAGGGAGGGGCGGGAATACGAGCAGTACTTC. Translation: CASSLREGREYEQYF.

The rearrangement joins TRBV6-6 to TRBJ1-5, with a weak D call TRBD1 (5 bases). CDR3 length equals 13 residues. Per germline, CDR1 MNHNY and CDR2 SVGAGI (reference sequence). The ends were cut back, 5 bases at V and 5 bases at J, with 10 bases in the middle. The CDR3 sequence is CASSPQGYQPQHF. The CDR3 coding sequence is TGTGCCAGCAGTCCCCAGGGTTATCAGCCCCAGCATTTT.

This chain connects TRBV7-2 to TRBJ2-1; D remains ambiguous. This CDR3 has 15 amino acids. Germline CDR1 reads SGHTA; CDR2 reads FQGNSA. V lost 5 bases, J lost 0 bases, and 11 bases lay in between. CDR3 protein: CASSPAHSSYNEQFF. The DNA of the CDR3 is TGTGCCAGCAGCCCAGCGCATAGCTCCTACAATGAGCAGTTCTTC.

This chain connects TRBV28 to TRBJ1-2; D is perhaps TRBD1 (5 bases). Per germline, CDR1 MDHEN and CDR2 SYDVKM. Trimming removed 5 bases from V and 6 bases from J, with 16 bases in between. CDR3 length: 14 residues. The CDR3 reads CASSPWGEGDGYTF. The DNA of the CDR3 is TGTGCCAGCAGTCCCTGGGGGGAAGGCGATGGCTACACCTTC.

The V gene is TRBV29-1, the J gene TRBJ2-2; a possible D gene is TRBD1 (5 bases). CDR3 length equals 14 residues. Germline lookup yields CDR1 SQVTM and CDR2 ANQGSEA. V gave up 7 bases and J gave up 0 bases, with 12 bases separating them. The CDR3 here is CSAQGWANTGELFF. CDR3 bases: TGCAGCGCCCAGGGTTGGGCGAACACCGGGGAGCTGTTTTTT.

Written as DNA, the CDR3 is TGCGCCAGCAGAGGGCATTCCGGGACAGGGTTCTACGAGCAGTACTTC. The encoded protein is CASRGHSGTGFYEQYF. The chain is built from TRBV5-1 and TRBJ2-7, with 9 bases identical to TRBD1. This CDR3 has 16 residues. Germline V gene data show CDR1 as SGHRS and CDR2 as YFSETQ. Trimming cost V 5 bases and J 3 bases; bases outside gene matches: 12.

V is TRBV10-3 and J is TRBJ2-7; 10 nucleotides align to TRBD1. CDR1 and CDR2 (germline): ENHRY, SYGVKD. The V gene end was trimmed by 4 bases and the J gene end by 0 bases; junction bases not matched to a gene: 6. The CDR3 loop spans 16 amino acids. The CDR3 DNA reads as TGTGCCATCAGTGCGACAGGGGGCGGTGGCTCCTACGAGCAGTACTTC. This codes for CAISATGGGGSYEQYF.

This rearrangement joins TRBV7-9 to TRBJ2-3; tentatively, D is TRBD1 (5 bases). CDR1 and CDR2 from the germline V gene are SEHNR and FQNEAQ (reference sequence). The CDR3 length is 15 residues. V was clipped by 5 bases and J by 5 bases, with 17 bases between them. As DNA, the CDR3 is TGTGCCAGCAGCCGGTGGCAGGGTGTAGGAGATACGCAGTATTTT. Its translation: CASSRWQGVGDTQYF.

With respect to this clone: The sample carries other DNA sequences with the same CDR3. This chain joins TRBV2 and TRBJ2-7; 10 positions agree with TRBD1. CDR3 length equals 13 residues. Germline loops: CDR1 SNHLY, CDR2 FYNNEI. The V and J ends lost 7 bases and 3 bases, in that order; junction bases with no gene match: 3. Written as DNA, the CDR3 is TGTGCCAGCAAACGGGACAGGGGCTACGAGCAGTACTTC. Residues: CASKRDRGYEQYF. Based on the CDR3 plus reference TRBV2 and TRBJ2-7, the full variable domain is EPEVTQTPSHQVTQMGQEVILRCVPISNHLYFYWYRQILGQKVEFLVSFYNNEISEKSEIFDDQFSVERPDGSNFTLKIRSTKLEDSAMYFCASKRDRGYEQYFGPGTRLTVT.

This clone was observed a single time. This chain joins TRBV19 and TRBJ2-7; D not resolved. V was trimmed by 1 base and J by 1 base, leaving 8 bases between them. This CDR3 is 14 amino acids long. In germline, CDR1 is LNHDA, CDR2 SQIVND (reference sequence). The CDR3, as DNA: TGTGCCAGTAGTATAGTGCGAGCGTCCTACGAGCAGTACTTC. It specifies CASSIVRASYEQYF. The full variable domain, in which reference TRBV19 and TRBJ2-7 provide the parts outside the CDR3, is DGGITQSPKYLFRKEGQNVTLSCEQNLNHDAMYWYRQDPGQGLRLIYYSQIVNDFQKGDIAEGYSVSREKKESFPLTVTSAQKNPTAFYLCASSIVRASYEQYFGPGTRLTVT.

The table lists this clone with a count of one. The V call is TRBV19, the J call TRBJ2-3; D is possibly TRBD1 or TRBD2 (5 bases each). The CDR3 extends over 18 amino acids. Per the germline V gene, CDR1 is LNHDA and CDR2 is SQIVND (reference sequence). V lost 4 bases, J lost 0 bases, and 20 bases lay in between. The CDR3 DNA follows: TGTGCCAGTAGTAGTCTAAGAGGGGCGAGTCGGAGCACAGATACGCAGTATTTT. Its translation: CASSSLRGASRSTDTQYF.

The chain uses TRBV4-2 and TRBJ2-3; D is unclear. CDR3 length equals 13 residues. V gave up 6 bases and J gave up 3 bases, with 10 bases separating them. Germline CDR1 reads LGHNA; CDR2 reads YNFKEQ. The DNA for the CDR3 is TGTGCCAGCAGGTTCCTCGCAACAGATACGCAGTATTTT. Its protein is CASRFLATDTQYF.

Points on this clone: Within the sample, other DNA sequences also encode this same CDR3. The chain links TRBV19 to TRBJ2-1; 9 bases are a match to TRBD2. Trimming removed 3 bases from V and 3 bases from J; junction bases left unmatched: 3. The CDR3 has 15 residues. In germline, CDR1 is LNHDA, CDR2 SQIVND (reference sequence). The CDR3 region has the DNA TGTGCCAGTAGTATCCTAGCGGGGCTCTACAATGAGCAGTTCTTC. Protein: CASSILAGLYNEQFF.

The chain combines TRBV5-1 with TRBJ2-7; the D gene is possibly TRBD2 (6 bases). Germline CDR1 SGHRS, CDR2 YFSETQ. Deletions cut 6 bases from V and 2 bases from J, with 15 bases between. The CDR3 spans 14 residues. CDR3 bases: TGCGCCAGCACCTGGGGCGCGGGAACCTACGAGCAGTACTTC. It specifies CASTWGAGTYEQYF.

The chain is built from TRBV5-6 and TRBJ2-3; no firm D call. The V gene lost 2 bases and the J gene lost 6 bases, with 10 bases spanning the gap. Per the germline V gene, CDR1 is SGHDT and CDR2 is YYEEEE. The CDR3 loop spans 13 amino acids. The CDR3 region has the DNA TGTGCCAGCAGCTTTAACCCCCCTGATACGCAGTATTTT. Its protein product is CASSFNPPDTQYF.

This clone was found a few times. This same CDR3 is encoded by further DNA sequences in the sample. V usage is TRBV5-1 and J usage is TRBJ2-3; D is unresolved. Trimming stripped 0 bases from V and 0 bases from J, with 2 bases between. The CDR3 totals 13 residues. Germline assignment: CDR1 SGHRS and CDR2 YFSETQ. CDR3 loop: CASSLDSTDTQYF. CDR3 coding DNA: TGCGCCAGCAGCTTGGACAGCACAGATACGCAGTATTTT.